This entry lists 7 T cell receptor beta chains sequenced from one sample in a study of T cell repertoires in cytomegalovirus infection. TCRdb re-called the reads with MiXCR, one entry per CDR3 protein. Of around 530,000 distinct CDR3 sequences listed, 15% to 20% are singletons. Sequences were obtained from CD8+ T cells from PBMCs. The receptors here all came from a human donor in good health (CMV status not recorded). Some clones in this sample may be carry-over from other donors' samples.

In its sample, this clonotype was seen a few times. This sequence joins TRBV27 and TRBJ1-2, with TRBD1 matching over 8 bases. The CDR3 runs to 13 residues. CDR1 and CDR2 (germline): MNHEY, SMNVEV (reference sequence). V dropped 3 bases and J dropped 6; count of bases not matched to a gene: 3. Here the CDR3 DNA reads TGTGCCAGCAGTTTGTCGACAGGGGATGGCTACACCTTC. Protein: CASSLSTGDGYTF.

This clonotype was observed many times. The rearrangement joins TRBV7-9 to TRBJ1-1; D is unclear. The germline V gene encodes CDR1 SEHNR and CDR2 FQNEAQ (reference sequence). The CDR3 covers 13 residues. V lost 1 base to trimming and J lost 5 bases, with 8 bases between them. CDR3 protein: CASSLVMGTEAFF. CDR3 in DNA: TGTGCCAGCAGCTTAGTTATGGGAACTGAAGCTTTCTTT.

J is TRBJ2-2 and V is TRBV19; D gene uncertain. Germline V gene sequence: CDR1 LNHDA, CDR2 SQIVND (reference sequence). Trimming shortened V by 6 bases and J by 3 bases, and 8 bases separated the two germline ends. The CDR3 extends over 13 amino acids. As DNA, the CDR3 is TGTGCCAGTAGAAGACCTTACACCGGGGAGCTGTTTTTT. Translated: CASRRPYTGELFF.

The chain carries TRBV20-1 and TRBJ2-7; 9 nucleotides match TRBD1. This CDR3 is built from 14 residues. Germline values: CDR1 DFQATT, CDR2 SNEGSKA (reference sequence). After removal of 5 bases from V and 1 base from J, the junction contained 6 bases not matched to a gene. For the CDR3, the DNA is TGCAGTGCTCCCCGGGACAGGGTGTCCTACGAGCAGTACTTC. This gives the protein CSAPRDRVSYEQYF.

At least ten counts were recorded for this clonotype. The chain joins TRBV7-8 to TRBJ2-2, with D hard to call. The V and J ends lost 5 bases and 1 base respectively, with 11 bases between them. The CDR3 is made up of 15 amino acids. Germline assignment: CDR1 SGHVS and CDR2 FQNEAQ. The CDR3 sequence is CASSPHRRNTGELFF. As DNA, the CDR3 is TGTGCCAGCAGCCCTCATCGTAGGAACACCGGGGAGCTGTTTTTT. The entire variable domain, with the rest obtained from reference TRBV7-8 and TRBJ2-2, is as follows: GAGVSQSPRYKVAKRGQDVALRCDPISGHVSLFWYQQALGQGPEFLTYFQNEAQLDKSGLPSDRFFAERPEGSVSTLKIQRTQQEDSAVYLCASSPHRRNTGELFFGEGSRLTVL.

This clonotype was seen a single time. Relative to the germline gene, one junction end is altered; a read error may explain this. The chain combines TRBV6-5 with TRBJ2-1, with 11 bases identical to TRBD2. Germline CDR1 MNHEY, CDR2 SVGAGI. The CDR3 loop spans 15 amino acids. The CDR3 nucleotides read TGTGCCAGCGGCTTCGGGACTAGCGGAGACAATGTGCAGTTCTTC. Amino acid sequence: CASGFGTSGDNVQFF.

This clonotype was recorded many times. The genes are TRBV7-6 and TRBJ2-3, with TRBD2 matching 8 bases. This CDR3 region has 15 residues. V was pared by 5 bases and J by 2 bases, with 6 bases of the junction left unmatched. CDR1 SGHVS and CDR2 FNYEAQ come from the germline V gene. CDR3 loop: CASSPVAGYTDTQYF. The CDR3 DNA is TGTGCCAGCAGCCCCGTAGCGGGGTACACAGATACGCAGTATTTT.